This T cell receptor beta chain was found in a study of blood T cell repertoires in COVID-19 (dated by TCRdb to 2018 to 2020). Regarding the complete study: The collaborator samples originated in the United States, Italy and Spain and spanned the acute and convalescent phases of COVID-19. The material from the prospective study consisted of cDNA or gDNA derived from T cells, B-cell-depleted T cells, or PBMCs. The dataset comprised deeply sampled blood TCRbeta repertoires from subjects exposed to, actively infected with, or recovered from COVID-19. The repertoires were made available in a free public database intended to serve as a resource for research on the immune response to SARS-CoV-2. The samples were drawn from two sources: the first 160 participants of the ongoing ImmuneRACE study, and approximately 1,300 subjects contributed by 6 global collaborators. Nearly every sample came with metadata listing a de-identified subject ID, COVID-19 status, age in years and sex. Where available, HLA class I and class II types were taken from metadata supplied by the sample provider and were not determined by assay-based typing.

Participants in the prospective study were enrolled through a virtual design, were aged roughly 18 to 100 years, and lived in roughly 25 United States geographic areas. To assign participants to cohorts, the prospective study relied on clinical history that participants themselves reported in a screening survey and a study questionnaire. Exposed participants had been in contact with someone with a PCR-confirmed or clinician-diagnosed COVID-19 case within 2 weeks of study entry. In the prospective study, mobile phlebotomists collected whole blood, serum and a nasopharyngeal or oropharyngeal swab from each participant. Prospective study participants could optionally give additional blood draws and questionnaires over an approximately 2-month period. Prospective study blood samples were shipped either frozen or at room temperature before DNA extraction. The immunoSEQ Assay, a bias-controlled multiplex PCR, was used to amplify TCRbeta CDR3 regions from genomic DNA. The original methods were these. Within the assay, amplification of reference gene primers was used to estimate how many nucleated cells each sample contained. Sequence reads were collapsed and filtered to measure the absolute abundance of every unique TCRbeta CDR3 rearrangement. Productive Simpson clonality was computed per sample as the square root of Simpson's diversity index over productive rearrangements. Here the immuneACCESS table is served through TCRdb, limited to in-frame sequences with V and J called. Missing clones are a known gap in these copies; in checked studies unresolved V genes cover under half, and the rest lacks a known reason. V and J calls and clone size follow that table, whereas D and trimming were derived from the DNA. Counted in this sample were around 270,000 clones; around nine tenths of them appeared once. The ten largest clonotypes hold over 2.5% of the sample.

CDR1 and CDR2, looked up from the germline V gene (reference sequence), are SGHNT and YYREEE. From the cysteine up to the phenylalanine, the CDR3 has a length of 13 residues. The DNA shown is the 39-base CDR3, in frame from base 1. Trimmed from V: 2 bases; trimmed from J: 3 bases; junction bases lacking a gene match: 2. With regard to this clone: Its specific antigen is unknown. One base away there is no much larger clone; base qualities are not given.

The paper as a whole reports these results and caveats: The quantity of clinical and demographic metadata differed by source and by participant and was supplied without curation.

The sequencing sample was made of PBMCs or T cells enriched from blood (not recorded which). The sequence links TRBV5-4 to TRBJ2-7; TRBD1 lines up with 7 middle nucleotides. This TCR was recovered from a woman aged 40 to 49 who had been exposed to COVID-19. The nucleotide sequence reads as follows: TGTGCCAGCAGCTTTGGGACAGTCTACGAGCAGTACTTC. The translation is CASSFGTVYEQYF.